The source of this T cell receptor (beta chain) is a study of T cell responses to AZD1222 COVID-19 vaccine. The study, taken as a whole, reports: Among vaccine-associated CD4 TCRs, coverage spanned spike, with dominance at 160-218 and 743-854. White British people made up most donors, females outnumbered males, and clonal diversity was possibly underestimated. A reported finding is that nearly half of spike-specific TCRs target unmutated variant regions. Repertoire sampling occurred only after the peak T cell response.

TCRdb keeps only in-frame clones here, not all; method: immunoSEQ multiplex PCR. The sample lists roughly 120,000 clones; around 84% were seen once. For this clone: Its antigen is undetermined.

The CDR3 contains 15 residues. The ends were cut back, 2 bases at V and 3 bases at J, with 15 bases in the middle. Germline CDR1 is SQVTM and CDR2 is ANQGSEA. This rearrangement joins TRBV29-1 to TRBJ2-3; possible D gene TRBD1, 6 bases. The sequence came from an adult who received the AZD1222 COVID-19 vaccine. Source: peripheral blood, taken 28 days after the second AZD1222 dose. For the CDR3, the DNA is TGCAGCGTTGAATTACAGGGAATGAGGACAGATACGCAGTATTTT. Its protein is CSVELQGMRTDTQYF.